The sequence of this TCR beta chain was determined in a study of T cell responses to AZD1222 COVID-19 vaccine. Notes on the study in general: Among vaccine-associated CD4 TCRs, coverage spanned spike, with dominance at 160-218 and 743-854.

Measured with immunoSEQ multiplex PCR; TCRdb has only the in-frame clones, and not every one. The data show about 140,000 clones, about 87% seen once. Points on this clone: Its specificity is not known.

Germline trimming cut 3 bases from V and 4 bases from J; bases unmatched to any gene: 4. This CDR3 spans 16 amino acids. CDR1 and CDR2 from the germline V gene are SGDLS and YYNGEE. Here the sequenced sample was peripheral blood, taken on day 0 of AZD1222 vaccination. This TCR derives from an adult in good health. This chain joins TRBV9 and TRBJ2-1; 13 bases align to TRBD2. CDR3 in DNA: TGTGCCAGCAGCGCCTGGACTAGCGGGAGATACAATGAGCAGTTCTTC. Translation: CASSAWTSGRYNEQFF.